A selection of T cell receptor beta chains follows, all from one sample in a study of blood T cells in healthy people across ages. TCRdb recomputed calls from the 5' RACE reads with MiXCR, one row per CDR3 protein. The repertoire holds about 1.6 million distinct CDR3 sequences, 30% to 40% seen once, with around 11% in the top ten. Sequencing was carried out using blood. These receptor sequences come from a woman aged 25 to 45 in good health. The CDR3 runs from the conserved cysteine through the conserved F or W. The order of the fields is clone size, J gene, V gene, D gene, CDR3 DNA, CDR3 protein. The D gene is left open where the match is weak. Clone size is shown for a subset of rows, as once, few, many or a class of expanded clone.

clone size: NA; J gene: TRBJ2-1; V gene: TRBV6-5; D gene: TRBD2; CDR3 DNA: TGTGCCAGCGGCCGGACTAGTCTTGGTGCCTACAATGAGCAGTTCTTC; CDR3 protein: CASGRTSLGAYNEQFF
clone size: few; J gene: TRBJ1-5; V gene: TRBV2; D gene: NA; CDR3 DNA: TGTGCCAGCGCGGACAGCTATAGCAATCAGCCCCAGCATTTT; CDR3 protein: CASADSYSNQPQHF
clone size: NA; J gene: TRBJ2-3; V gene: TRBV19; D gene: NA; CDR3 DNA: TGTGCCAGTACCTTCTCGAGGGAAGATACGCAGTATTTT; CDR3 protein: CASTFSREDTQYF
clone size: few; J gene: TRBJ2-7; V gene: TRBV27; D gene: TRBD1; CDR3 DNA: TGTGCCAGCAGTCCACGGGACAGACCCTACGAAGGGCAGTACTTC; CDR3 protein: CASSPRDRPYEGQYF
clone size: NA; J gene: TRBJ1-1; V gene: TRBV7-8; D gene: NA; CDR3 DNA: TGTGCCAGCAGCTTAGCGGGGGCAGGATCGGCTTTCTTT; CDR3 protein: CASSLAGAGSAFF
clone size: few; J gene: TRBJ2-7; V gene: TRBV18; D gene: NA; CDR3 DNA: TGTGCCAGCTCACGATTCGGTGAGGTCGAGCAGTACTTC; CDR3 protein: CASSRFGEVEQYF
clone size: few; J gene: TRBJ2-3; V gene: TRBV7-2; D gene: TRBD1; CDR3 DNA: TGTGCCAGCAGCACCTGGACAGGGACTCGCACAGATACGCAGTATTTT; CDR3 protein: CASSTWTGTRTDTQYF
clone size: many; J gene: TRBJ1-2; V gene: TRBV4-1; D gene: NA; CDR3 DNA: TGCGCCAGCAGCCAAGATGGTTATGGCTACACCTTC; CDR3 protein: CASSQDGYGYTF
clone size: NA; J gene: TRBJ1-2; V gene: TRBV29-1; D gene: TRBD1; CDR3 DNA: TGCAGCGCTATACAGGGGGCTGGCTACACCTTC; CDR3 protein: CSAIQGAGYTF
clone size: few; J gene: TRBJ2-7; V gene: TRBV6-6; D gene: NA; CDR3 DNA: TGTGCCAGCAGTTTCCTTGGTTCCTGCGAGCAGTACTTC; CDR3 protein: CASSFLGSCEQYF
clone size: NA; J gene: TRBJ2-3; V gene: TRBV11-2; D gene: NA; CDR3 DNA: TGTGCCAGCAGCGCCGGGAGCCGGGATACGCAGTATTTT; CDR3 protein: CASSAGSRDTQYF
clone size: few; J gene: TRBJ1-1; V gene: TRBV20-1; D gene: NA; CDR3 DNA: TGCAGTGCTAGCTATTCGGGGAGGGGGGACACTGAAGCTTTCTTT; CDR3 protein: CSASYSGRGDTEAFF
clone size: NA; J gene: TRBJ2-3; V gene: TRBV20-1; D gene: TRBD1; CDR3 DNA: TGCAGTGCTAGAGGGGGACAGGGGAAGCCAGATACGCAGTATTTT; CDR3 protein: CSARGGQGKPDTQYF
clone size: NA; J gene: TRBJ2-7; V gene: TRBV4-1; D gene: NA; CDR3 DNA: TGCGCCAGCAGCCAAGTGGGGGCAGGGAAGGTCGAGCAGTACTTC; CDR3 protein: CASSQVGAGKVEQYF
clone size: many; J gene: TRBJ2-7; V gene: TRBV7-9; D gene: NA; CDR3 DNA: TGTGCCAGCAGCGAAAATGGGGGGAGCGAGCAGTACTTC; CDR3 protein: CASSENGGSEQYF
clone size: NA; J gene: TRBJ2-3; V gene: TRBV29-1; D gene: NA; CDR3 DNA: TGCAGCGTCAGTCTAGCTGGGACAGATACGCAGTATTTT; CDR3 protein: CSVSLAGTDTQYF
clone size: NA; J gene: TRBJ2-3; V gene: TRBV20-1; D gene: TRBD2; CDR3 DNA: TGCAGTGCTCCCCCCGGGGAGGGCCGTGTAGATACGCAGTATTTT; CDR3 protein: CSAPPGEGRVDTQYF
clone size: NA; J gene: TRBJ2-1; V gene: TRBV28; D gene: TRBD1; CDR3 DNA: TGTGCCAGCAGTTTAGACAGGGGGCGCTCTTTCAATGAGCAGTTCTTC; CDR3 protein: CASSLDRGRSFNEQFF
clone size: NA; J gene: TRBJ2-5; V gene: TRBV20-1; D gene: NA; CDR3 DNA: TGCAGTGCTACCGAATTGACGGGACCGGAGGGAGAGACCCAGTACTTC; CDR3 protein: CSATELTGPEGETQYF
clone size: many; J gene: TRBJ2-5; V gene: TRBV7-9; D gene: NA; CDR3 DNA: TGTGCCAGCAGCTTAACGGGTATCCAAGAGACCCAGTACTTC; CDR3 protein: CASSLTGIQETQYF
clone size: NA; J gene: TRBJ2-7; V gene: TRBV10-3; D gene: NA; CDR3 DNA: TGTGCCATCAGTGAGTCGGCAGGGGGAATGGGGGGGCAGTACTTC; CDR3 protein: CAISESAGGMGGQYF
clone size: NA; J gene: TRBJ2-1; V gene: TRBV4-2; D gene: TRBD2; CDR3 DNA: TGTGCCAGCAGCCCTCTAGCGGGGGGGCCGGGTGAGCAGTTCTTC; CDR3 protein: CASSPLAGGPGEQFF
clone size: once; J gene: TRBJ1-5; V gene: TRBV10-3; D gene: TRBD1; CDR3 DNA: TGTGCCATCAGTGATCGGGACAGGGTGGCGGGTCAGCCCCAGCATTTT; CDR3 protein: CAISDRDRVAGQPQHF
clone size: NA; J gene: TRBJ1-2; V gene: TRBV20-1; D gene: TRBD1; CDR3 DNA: TGCAGTGCTACCGACAGGGATGACTATGGCTACACCTTC; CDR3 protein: CSATDRDDYGYTF
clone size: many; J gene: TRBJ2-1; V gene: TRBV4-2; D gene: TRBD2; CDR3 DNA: TGTGCCAGCAGCCAAGATTGGGCGGGAGAATATGATGAGCAGTTCTTC; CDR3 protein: CASSQDWAGEYDEQFF
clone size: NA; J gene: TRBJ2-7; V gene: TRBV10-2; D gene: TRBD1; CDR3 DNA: TGCGCCAGCGGGACAGGCAATTCCTACGAGCAGTACTTC; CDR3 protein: CASGTGNSYEQYF
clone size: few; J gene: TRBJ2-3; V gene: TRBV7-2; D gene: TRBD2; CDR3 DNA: TGTGCCAGCAGCTTAACTGCGGGGGGGCACGCAGATACGCAGTATTTT; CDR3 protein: CASSLTAGGHADTQYF
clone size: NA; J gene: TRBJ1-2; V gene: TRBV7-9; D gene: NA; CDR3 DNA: TGTGCCAGCACCCTATGGGGGGACCCCTATGGCTACACCTTC; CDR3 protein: CASTLWGDPYGYTF
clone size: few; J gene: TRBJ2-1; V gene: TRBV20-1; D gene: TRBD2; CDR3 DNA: TGCAGTGCTAGAGACCCCCAGTCCGCTAGCGGGGAGTACAATGAGCAGTTCTTC; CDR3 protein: CSARDPQSASGEYNEQFF
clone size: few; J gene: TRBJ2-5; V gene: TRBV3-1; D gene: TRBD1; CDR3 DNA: TGTGCCAGCAGCCAAAGGCAGGGGGCGTACCAAGAGACCCAGTACTTC; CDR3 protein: CASSQRQGAYQETQYF
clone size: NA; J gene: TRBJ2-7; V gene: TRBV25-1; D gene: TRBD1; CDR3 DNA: TGTGCCAGCAGTCCTCCACAGGGGAGTTGGGACGAGCAGTACTTC; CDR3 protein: CASSPPQGSWDEQYF
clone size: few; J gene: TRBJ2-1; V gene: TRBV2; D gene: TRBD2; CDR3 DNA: TGTGCCAGCAGTTCGCGGCGGGGGGGTACGGATGAGCAGTTCTTC; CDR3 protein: CASSSRRGGTDEQFF
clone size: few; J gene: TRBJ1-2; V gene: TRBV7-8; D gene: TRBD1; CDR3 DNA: TGTGCCGTTTCAAGGGGGACAGGGGGTTTCTATGGCTACACCTTC; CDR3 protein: CAVSRGTGGFYGYTF
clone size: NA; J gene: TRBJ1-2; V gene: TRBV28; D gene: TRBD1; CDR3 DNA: TGTGCCAGCAGCCCCCCCTCGACAGGGAGGTATGGCTACACCTTC; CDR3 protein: CASSPPSTGRYGYTF
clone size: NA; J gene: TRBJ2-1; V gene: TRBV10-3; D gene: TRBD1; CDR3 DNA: TGTGCCATCAGTGACCCGGCCGAGACAGGGGGCTCGACCCAGTTCTTC; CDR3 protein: CAISDPAETGGSTQFF
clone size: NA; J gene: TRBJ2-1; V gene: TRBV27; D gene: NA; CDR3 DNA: TGTGCCAGCAGTCTAAATCGGGGGATTGGGCCAGACGAGCAGTTCTTC; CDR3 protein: CASSLNRGIGPDEQFF
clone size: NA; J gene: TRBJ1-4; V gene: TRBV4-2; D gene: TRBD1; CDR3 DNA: TGTGCCAGCAGCCAATCTCCGGGACAGTATAATGAAAAACTGTTTTTT; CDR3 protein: CASSQSPGQYNEKLFF